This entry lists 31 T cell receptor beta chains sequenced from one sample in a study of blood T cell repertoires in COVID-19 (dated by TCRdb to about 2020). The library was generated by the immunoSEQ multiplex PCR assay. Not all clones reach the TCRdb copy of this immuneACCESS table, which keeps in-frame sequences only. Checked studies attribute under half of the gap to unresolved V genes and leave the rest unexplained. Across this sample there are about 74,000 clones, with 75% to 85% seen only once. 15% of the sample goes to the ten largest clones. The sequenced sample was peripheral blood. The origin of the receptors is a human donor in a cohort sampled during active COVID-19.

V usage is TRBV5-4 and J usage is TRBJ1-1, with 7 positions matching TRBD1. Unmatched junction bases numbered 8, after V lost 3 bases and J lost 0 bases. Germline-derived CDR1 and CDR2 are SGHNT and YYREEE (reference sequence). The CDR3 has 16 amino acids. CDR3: CASSSNRQGLNTEAFF. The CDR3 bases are TGTGCCAGCAGCTCGAATAGACAGGGATTGAACACTGAAGCTTTCTTT. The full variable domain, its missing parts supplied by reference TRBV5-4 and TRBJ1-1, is ETGVTQSPTHLIKTRGQQVTLRCSSQSGHNTVSWYQQALGQGPQFIFQYYREEENGRGNFPPRFSGLQFPNYSSELNVNALELDDSALYLCASSSNRQGLNTEAFFGQGTRLTVV.

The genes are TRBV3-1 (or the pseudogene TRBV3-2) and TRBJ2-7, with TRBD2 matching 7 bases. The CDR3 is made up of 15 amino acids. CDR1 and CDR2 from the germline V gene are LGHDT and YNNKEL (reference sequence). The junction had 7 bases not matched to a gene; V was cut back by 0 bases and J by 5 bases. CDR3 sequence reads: CASSQDGGRADEQYF. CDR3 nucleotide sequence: TGTGCCAGCAGCCAAGACGGTGGGAGGGCCGACGAGCAGTACTTC.

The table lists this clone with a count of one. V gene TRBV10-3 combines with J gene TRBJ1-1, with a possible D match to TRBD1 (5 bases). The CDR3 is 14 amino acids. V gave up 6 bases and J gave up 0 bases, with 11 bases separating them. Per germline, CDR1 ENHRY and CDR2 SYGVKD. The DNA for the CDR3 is TGTGCCATCAGCCAGACAGCTATGAACACTGAAGCTTTCTTT. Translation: CAISQTAMNTEAFF.

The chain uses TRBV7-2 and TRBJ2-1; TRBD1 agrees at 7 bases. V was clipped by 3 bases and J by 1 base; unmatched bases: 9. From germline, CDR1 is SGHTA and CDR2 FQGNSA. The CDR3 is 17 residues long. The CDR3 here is CASSLTGLVRSYNEQFF. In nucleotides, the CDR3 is TGTGCCAGCAGCTTGACAGGGTTGGTTCGATCCTACAATGAGCAGTTCTTC.

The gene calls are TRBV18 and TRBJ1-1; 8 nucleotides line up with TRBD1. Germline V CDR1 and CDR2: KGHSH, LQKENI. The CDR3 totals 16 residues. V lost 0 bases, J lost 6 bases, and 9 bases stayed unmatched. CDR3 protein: CASSPPRTGLVAEAFF. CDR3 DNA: TGTGCCAGCTCACCACCGAGGACAGGGTTAGTAGCTGAAGCTTTCTTT.

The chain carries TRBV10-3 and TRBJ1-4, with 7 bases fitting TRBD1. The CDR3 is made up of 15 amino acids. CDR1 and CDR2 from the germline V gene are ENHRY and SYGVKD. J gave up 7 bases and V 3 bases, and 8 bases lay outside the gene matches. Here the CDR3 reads CAISDPTGSSEKLFF. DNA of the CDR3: TGTGCCATCAGTGACCCGACAGGGAGCTCTGAAAAACTGTTTTTT.

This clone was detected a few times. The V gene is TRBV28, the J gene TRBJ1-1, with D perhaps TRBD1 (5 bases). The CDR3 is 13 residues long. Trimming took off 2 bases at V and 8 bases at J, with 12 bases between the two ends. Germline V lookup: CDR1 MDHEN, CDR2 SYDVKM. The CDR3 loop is CASSLQGTFEAFF. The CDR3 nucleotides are TGTGCCAGCAGTTTACAGGGTACCTTCGAAGCTTTCTTT.

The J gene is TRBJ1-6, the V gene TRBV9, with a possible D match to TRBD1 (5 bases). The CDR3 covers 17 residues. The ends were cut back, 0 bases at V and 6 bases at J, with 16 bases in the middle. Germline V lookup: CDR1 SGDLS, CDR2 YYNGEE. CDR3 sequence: CASSVDPGPRANSPLHF. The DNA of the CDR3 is TGTGCCAGCAGCGTAGACCCCGGCCCCAGGGCTAATTCACCCCTCCACTTT.

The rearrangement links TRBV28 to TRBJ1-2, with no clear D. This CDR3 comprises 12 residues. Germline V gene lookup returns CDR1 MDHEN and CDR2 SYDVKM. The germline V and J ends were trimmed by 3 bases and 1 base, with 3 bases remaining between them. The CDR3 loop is CASSFYNYGYTF. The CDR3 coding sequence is TGTGCCAGCAGTTTTTATAACTATGGCTACACCTTC.

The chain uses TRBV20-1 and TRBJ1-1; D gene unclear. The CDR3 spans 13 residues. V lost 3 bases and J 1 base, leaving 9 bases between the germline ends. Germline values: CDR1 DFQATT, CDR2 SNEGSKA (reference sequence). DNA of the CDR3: TGCAGTGCTAGTCCGGGAGGGAACACTGAAGCTTTCTTT. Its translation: CSASPGGNTEAFF.

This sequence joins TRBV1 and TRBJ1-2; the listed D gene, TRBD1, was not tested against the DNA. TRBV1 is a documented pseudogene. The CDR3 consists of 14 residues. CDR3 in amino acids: CTSTYRGFSYGYTF. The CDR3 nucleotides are TGCACCAGCACCTACAGGGGTTTTAGTTATGGCTACACCTTC.

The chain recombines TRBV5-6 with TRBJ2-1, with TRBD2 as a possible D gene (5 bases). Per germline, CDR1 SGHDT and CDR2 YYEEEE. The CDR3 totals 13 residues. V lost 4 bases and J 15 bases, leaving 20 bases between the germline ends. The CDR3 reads CASSPPAALVAFF. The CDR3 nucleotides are TGTGCCAGCAGCCCCCCGGCAGCACTAGTAGCGTTCTTC.

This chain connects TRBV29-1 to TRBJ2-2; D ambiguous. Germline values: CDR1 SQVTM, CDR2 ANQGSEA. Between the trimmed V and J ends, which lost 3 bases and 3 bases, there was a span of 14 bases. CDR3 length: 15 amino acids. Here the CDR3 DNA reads TGCAGCGTTGATATCGGGTACGGGTACACCGGGGAGCTGTTTTTT. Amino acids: CSVDIGYGYTGELFF.

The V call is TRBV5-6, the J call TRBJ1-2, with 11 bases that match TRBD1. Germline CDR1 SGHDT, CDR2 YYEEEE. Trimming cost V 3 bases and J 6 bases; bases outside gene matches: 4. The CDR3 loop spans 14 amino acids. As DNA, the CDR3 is TGTGCCAGCAGCTCGGGGACAGGGGGGCATGGCTACACCTTC. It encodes CASSSGTGGHGYTF.

The CDR3 DNA reads TGTGCCAGCAGTAGACAGGGTCCGGCCACCGGGGAGCTGTTTTTT. This codes for CASSRQGPATGELFF. The V call is TRBV7-9, the J call TRBJ2-2; 7 nucleotides align to TRBD1. Trimming cost V 6 bases and J 4 bases; bases outside gene matches: 8. This CDR3 is built from 15 residues. Germline V gene sequence: CDR1 SEHNR, CDR2 FQNEAQ (reference sequence).

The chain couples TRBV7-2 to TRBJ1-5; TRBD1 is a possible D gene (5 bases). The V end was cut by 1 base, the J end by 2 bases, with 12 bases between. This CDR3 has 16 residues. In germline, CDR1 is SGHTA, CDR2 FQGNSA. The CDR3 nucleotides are TGTGCCAGCAGCTTAGAGAGCGGGGGTGGCAATCAGCCCCAGCATTTT. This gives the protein CASSLESGGGNQPQHF.

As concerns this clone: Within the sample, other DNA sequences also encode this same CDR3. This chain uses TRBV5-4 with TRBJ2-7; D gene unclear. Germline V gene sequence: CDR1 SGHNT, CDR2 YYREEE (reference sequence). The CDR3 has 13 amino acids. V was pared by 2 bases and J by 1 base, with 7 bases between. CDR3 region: CASSFPRSYEQYF. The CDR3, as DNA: TGTGCCAGCAGCTTTCCTCGGTCCTACGAGCAGTACTTC. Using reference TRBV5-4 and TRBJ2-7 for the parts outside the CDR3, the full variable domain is ETGVTQSPTHLIKTRGQQVTLRCSSQSGHNTVSWYQQALGQGPQFIFQYYREEENGRGNFPPRFSGLQFPNYSSELNVNALELDDSALYLCASSFPRSYEQYFGPGTRLTVT.

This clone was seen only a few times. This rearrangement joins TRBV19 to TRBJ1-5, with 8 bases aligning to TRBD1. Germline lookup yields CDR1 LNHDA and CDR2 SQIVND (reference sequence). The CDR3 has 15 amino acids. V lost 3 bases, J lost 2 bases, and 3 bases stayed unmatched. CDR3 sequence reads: CASSIGTGGNQPQHF. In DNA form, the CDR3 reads TGTGCCAGTAGTATTGGGACAGGTGGCAATCAGCCCCAGCATTTT.

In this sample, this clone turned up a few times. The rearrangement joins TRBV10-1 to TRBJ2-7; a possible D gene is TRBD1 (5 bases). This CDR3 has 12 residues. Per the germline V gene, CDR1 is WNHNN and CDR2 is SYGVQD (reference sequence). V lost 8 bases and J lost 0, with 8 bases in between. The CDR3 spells CASGDSSYEQYF. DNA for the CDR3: TGCGCCAGCGGAGACAGCTCCTACGAGCAGTACTTC.

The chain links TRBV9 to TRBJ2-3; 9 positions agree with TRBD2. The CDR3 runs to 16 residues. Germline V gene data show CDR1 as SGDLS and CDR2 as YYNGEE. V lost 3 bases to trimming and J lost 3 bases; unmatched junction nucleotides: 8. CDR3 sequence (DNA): TGTGCCAGCAGCGCACCGACGGGACTAGCAACAGATACGCAGTATTTT. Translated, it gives CASSAPTGLATDTQYF.

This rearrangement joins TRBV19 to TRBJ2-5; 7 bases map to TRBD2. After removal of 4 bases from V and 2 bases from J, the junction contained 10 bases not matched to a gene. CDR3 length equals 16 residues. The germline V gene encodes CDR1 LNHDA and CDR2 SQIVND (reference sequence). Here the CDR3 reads CASSTTSGGGQETQYF. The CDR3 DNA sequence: TGTGCCAGTAGTACTACCTCGGGGGGTGGGCAAGAGACCCAGTACTTC.

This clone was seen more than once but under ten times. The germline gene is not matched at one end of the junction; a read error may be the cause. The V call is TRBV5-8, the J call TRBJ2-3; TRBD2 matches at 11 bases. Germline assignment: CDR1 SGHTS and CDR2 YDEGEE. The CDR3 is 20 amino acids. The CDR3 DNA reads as TGTGCCAGCAGCCCGAACGCCGGGACTAGCGGACGACTAAGCACGGATACGCAGTATTTT. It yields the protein CASSPNAGTSGRLSTDTQYF.

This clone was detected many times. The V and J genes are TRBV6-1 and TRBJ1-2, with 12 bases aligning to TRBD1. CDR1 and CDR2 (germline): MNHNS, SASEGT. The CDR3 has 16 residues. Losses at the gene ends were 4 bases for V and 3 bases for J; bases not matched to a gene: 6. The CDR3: CASSAGTGGLDYGYTF. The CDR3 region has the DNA TGTGCCAGCAGTGCCGGGACAGGGGGCTTGGACTATGGCTACACCTTC.

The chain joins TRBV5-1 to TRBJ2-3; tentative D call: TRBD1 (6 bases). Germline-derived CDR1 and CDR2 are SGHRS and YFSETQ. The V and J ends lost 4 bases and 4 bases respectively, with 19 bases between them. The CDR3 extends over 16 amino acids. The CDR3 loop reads CASSQRQAFFPDTQYF. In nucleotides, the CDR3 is TGCGCCAGCAGCCAACGACAGGCTTTTTTCCCAGATACGCAGTATTTT.

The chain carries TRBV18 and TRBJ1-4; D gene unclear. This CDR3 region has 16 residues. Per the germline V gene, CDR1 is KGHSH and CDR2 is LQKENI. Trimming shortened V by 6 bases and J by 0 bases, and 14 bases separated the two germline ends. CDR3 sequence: CASSRAQAATNEKLFF. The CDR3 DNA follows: TGTGCCAGCTCCCGAGCCCAAGCCGCAACTAATGAAAAACTGTTTTTT.

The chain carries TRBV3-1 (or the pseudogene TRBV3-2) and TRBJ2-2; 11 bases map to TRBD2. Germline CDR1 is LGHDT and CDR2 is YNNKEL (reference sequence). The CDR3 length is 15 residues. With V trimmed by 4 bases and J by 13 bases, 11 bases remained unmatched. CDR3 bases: TGTGCCAGCAGCCCCCCGACTAGCGGGATGGGAAGGCTGTTTTTT. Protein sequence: CASSPPTSGMGRLFF.

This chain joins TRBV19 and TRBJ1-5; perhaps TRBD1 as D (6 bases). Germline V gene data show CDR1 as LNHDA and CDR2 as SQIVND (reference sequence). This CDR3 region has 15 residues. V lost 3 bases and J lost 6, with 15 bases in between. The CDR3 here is CASSIAGAIAQPQHF. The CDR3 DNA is TGTGCCAGTAGTATCGCGGGGGCAATCGCTCAGCCCCAGCATTTT.

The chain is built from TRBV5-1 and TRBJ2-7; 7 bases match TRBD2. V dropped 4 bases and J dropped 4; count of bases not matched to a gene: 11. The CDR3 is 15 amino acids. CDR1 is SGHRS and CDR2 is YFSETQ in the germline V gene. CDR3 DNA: TGCGCCAGCAGCCCCGGGGCAGGGAGGGATTACGAGCAGTACTTC. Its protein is CASSPGAGRDYEQYF.

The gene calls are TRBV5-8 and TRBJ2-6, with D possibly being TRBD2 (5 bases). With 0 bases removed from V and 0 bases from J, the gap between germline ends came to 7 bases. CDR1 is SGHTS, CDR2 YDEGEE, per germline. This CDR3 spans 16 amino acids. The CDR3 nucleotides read TGTGCCAGCAGCTTGGCAGCGGTCTCTGGGGCCAACGTCCTGACTTTC. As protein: CASSLAAVSGANVLTF.

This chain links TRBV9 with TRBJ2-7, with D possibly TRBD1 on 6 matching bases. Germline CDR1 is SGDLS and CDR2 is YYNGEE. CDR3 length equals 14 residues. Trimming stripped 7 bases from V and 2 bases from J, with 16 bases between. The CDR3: CASATGPGAYEQYF. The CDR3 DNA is TGTGCCAGCGCGACAGGTCCTGGGGCCTACGAGCAGTACTTC.

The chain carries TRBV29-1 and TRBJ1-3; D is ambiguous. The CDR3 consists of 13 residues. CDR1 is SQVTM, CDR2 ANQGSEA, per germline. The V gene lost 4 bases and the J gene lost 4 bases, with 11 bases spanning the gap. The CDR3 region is CSVASGNGNTIYF. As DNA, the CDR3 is TGCAGCGTTGCATCGGGGAACGGAAACACCATATATTTT. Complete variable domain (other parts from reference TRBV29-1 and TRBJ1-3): SAVISQKPSRDICQRGTSLTIQCQVDSQVTMMFWYRQQPGQSLTLIATANQGSEATYESGFVIDKFPISRPNLTFSTLTVSNMSPEDSSIYLCSVASGNGNTIYFGEGSWLTVV.